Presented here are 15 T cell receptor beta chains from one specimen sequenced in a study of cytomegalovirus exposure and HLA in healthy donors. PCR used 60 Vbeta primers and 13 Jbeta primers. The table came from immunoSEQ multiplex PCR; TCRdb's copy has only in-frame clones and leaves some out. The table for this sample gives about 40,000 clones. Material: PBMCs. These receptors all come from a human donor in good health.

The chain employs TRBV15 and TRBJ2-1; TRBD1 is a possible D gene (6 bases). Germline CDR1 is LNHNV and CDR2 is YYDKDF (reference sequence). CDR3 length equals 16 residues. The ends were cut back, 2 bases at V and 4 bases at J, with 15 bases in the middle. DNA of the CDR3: TGTGCCACCAGCAGACCTTTCAGGGGCCCGTACAATGAGCAGTTCTTC. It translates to CATSRPFRGPYNEQFF. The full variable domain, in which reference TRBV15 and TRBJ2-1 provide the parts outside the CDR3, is DAMVIQNPRYQVTQFGKPVTLSCSQTLNHNVMYWYQQKSSQAPKLLFHYYDKDFNNEADTPDNFQSRRPNTSFCFLDIRSPGLGDTAMYLCATSRPFRGPYNEQFFGPGTRLTVL.

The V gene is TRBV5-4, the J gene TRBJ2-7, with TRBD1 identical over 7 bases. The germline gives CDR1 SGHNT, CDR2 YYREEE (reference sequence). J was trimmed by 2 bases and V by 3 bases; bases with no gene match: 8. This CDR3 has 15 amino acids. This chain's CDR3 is CASSYQQGSAYEQYF. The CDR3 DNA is TGTGCCAGCAGCTACCAACAGGGGAGCGCCTACGAGCAGTACTTC. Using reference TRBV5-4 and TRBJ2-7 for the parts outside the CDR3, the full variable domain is ETGVTQSPTHLIKTRGQQVTLRCSSQSGHNTVSWYQQALGQGPQFIFQYYREEENGRGNFPPRFSGLQFPNYSSELNVNALELDDSALYLCASSYQQGSAYEQYFGPGTRLTVT.

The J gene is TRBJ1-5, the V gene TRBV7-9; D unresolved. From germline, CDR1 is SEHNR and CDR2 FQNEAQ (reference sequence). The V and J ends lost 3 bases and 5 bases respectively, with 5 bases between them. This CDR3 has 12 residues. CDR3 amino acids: CASSFLDQPQHF. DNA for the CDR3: TGTGCCAGCAGCTTCTTAGATCAGCCCCAGCATTTT.

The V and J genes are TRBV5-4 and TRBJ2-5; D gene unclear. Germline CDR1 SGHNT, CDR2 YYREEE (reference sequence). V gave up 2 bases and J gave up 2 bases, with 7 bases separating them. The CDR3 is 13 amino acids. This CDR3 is CASSFTTQETQYF. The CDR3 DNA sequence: TGTGCCAGCAGCTTCACAACACAAGAGACCCAGTACTTC. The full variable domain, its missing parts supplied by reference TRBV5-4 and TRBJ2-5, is ETGVTQSPTHLIKTRGQQVTLRCSSQSGHNTVSWYQQALGQGPQFIFQYYREEENGRGNFPPRFSGLQFPNYSSELNVNALELDDSALYLCASSFTTQETQYFGPGTRLLVL.

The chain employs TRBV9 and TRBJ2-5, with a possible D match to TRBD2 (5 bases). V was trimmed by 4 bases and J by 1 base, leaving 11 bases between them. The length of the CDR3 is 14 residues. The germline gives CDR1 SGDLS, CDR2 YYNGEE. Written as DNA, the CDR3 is TGTGCCAGCAGCCCCGGGATCGCCCAAGAGACCCAGTACTTC. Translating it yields CASSPGIAQETQYF.

The CDR3: CSARAAYEQYF. The CDR3 DNA reads as TGCAGTGCTAGGGCCGCCTACGAGCAGTACTTC. The chain uses TRBV20-1 and TRBJ2-7; D gene ambiguous. CDR1 and CDR2 (germline): DFQATT, SNEGSKA (reference sequence). V was cut by 3 bases and J by 2 bases, with 5 bases left in between. The length of the CDR3 is 11 residues.

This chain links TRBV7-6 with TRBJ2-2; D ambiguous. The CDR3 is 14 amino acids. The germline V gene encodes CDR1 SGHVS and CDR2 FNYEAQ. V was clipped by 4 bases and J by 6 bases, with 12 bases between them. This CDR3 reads CASSSLMGAGELFF. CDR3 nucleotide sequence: TGTGCCAGCAGCTCACTTATGGGCGCCGGGGAGCTGTTTTTT.

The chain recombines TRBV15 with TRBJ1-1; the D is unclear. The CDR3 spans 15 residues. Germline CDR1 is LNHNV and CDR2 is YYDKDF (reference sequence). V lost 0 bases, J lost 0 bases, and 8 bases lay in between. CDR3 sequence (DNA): TGTGCCACCAGCAGAGATCGAGGAGTGAACACTGAAGCTTTCTTT. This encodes CATSRDRGVNTEAFF.

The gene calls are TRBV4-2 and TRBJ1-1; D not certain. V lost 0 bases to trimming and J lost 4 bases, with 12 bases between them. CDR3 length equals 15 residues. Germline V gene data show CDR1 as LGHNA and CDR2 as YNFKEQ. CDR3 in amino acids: CASSQDRLSGTEAFF. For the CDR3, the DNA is TGTGCCAGCAGCCAAGATCGACTTTCTGGCACTGAAGCTTTCTTT.

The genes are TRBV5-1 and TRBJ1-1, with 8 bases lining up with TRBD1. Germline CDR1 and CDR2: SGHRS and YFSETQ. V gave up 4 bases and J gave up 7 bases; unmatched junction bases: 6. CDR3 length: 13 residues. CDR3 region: CASSQDRGYEAFF. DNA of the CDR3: TGCGCCAGCAGCCAAGACAGGGGTTATGAAGCTTTCTTT.

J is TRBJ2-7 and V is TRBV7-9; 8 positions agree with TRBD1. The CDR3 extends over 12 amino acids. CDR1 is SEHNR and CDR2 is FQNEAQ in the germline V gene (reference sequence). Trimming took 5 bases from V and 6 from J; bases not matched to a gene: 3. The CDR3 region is CASSRTGSEQYF. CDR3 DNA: TGTGCCAGCAGCCGGACAGGGAGCGAGCAGTACTTC. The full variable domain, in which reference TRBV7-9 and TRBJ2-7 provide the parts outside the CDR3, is DTGVSQNPRHKITKRGQNVTFRCDPISEHNRLYWYRQTLGQGPEFLTYFQNEAQLEKSRLLSDRFSAERPKGSFSTLEIQRTEQGDSAMYLCASSRTGSEQYFGPGTRLTVT.

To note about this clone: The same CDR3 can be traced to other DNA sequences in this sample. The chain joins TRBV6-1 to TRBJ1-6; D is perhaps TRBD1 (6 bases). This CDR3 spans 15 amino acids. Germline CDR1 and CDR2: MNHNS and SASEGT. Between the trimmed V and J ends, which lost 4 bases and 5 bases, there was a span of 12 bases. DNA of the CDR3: TGTGCCAGCAGTGGCCGATGGACAGATAATTCACCCCTCCACTTT. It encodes CASSGRWTDNSPLHF.

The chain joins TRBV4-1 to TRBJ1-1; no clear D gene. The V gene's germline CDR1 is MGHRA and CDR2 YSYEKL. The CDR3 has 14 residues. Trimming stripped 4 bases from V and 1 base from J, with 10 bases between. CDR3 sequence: CASSPRVGNTEAFF. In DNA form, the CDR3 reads TGCGCCAGCAGCCCGAGGGTCGGGAACACTGAAGCTTTCTTT.

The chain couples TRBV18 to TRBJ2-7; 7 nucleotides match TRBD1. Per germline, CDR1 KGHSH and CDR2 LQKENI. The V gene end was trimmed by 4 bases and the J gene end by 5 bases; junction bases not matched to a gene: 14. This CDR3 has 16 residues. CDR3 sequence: CASSRGTGAGGNEQYF. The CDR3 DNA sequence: TGTGCCAGCTCACGAGGAACTGGGGCAGGGGGTAACGAGCAGTACTTC. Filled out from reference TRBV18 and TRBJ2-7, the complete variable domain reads NAGVMQNPRHLVRRRGQEARLRCSPMKGHSHVYWYRQLPEEGLKFMVYLQKENIIDESGMPKERFSAEFPKEGPSILRIQQVVRGDSAAYFCASSRGTGAGGNEQYFGPGTRLTVT.

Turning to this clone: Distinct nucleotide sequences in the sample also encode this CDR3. The CDR3 nucleotides are TGTGCCAGCTCACCAATCCCCAGGAACACTGAAGCTTTCTTT. It is translated as CASSPIPRNTEAFF. The chain uses TRBV18 and TRBJ1-1; D is ambiguous. The CDR3 is made up of 14 amino acids. V lost 2 bases, J lost 1 base, and 8 bases lay in between. Germline loops: CDR1 KGHSH, CDR2 LQKENI. The complete variable domain, with remaining parts taken from reference TRBV18 and TRBJ1-1, reads NAGVMQNPRHLVRRRGQEARLRCSPMKGHSHVYWYRQLPEEGLKFMVYLQKENIIDESGMPKERFSAEFPKEGPSILRIQQVVRGDSAAYFCASSPIPRNTEAFFGQGTRLTVV.